A selection of T cell receptor beta chains follows, all from one sample in a study of CD8 T cells in ankylosing spondylitis. MiXCR, applied by TCRdb to the 5' RACE reads, yields one record per CDR3 protein. Of a few hundred thousand distinct CDR3 sequences listed, 15% to 25% were seen once; the top ten hold roughly 7.3%. Sequenced: blood, either unsorted or a sorted T cell fraction (not recorded which). The receptors were gathered from a male donor with ankylosing spondylitis or in good health (not recorded which). The CDR3 runs from the conserved cysteine through the conserved F or W. The D gene is left open where the match is weak. Clone size is given for some rows only: seen once, a few or many times, or a class if the clone is expanded.

NA	TRBV7-9	TRBJ1-5	NA	TGTGCCAGCAGCGATGCAGGGGATCAGCCCCAGCATTTT	CASSDAGDQPQHF
NA	TRBV12-3/TRBV12-4	TRBJ2-3	TRBD1	TGTGCCAGCAGTCCCGCAGGGGGCGGGGCTAACACAGATACGCAGTATTTT	CASSPAGGGANTDTQYF
few	TRBV7-9	TRBJ2-2	NA	TGTGCCAGCAGCTCCTACAGAAACACCGGGGAGCTGTTTTTT	CASSSYRNTGELFF
few	TRBV24-1	TRBJ1-2	NA	TGTGCCACCAGTGATTCCCGGGACCTCGTCGGCTATGGCTACACCTTC	CATSDSRDLVGYGYTF
NA	TRBV4-1	TRBJ2-3	NA	TGCGCCAGCAGCCTCGGGGCCTGGGGGTCAGATACGCAGTATTTT	CASSLGAWGSDTQYF
few	TRBV5-4	TRBJ1-1	NA	TGTGCCAGCAGCTCGGGGGGGTCCTTCATGAACACTGAAGCTTTCTTT	CASSSGGSFMNTEAFF
few	TRBV19	TRBJ2-1	TRBD1	TGTGCCAGTAGTACCCAGGGGGAGTCCTACAATGAGCAGTTCTTC	CASSTQGESYNEQFF
few	TRBV24-1	TRBJ2-1	TRBD2	TGTGCCACCAGTGATTCCCTTCTAGCGGGAGACTACAATGAGCAGTTCTTC	CATSDSLLAGDYNEQFF
few	TRBV5-1	TRBJ2-3	NA	TGCGCCAGCAGCCACGTACCCACAGATACGCAGTATTTT	CASSHVPTDTQYF
NA	TRBV27	TRBJ1-5	TRBD1	TGTGCCAGCAGGCTACAGGGGGGGAATCAGCCCCAGCATTTT	CASRLQGGNQPQHF
few	TRBV28	TRBJ2-3	NA	TGTGCCAGCAACTCAAAACCTAGCACAGATACGCAGTATTTT	CASNSKPSTDTQYF
few	TRBV20-1	TRBJ1-6	NA	TGCAGTGCTAGAGATCCCCTTGGGGTTTCCTATAATTCACCCCTCCACTTT	CSARDPLGVSYNSPLHF
few	TRBV6-5	TRBJ1-5	NA	TGTGCCAGCAGTTACTCGTTGGGGGCGGGACAGCCCCAGCATTTT	CASSYSLGAGQPQHF
few	TRBV20-1	TRBJ2-6	TRBD1	TGCAGTGCCCCGACAGGGGGTTCCTCTGGGGCCAACGTCCTGACTTTC	CSAPTGGSSGANVLTF
NA	TRBV11-1	TRBJ2-2	NA	TGTGCCAGCAGCTCCCTCGGAGTAAACACCGGGGAGCTGTTTTTT	CASSSLGVNTGELFF
NA	TRBV5-4	TRBJ2-1	NA	TGTGCCAGCAGCTTGGTGTCAGTGGATGAGCAGTTCTTC	CASSLVSVDEQFF
NA	TRBV6-2/TRBV6-3	TRBJ2-1	TRBD2	TGTGCCAGCAGTTCTCCTAGCGGGAGGGCCGGGTACAATGAGCAGTTCTTC	CASSSPSGRAGYNEQFF
few	TRBV27	TRBJ2-5	TRBD2	TGTGCCAGCAGTCCCCTAAGCGGGAGGCAAGAGACCCAGTACTTC	CASSPLSGRQETQYF
few	TRBV3-1	TRBJ2-5	NA	TGTGCCAGCAGCCCCTCGAGCGGCCAAGAGACCCAGTACTTC	CASSPSSGQETQYF
NA	TRBV6-6	TRBJ2-5	NA	TGTGCGGTAGCGCGGGGTAATGGTGAGACCCAGTACTTC	CAVARGNGETQYF
NA	TRBV7-3	TRBJ2-5	NA	TGTGCCAGCAGCTCCGAGGGACGGTACCAAGAGACCCAGTACTTC	CASSSEGRYQETQYF
NA	TRBV20-1	TRBJ2-1	TRBD2	TGCAGTGCTAGAAGAGCGGGGAGCTCCTACAATGAGCAGTTCTTC	CSARRAGSSYNEQFF
few	TRBV28	TRBJ1-2	NA	TGTGCCAGCAGTTTATACTTGGGCAGAGCCAACTATGGCTACACCTTC	CASSLYLGRANYGYTF
NA	TRBV5-1	TRBJ2-3	NA	TGCGCCAGCAGCTTTCGGCCAGCTAGCACAGATACGCAGTATTTT	CASSFRPASTDTQYF
few	TRBV24-1	TRBJ2-2	TRBD2	TGTGCCACCAGTGATTTCCCCAGCGGGGGGGCGGCCGGGGAGCTGTTTTTT	CATSDFPSGGAAGELFF
NA	TRBV12-3/TRBV12-4	TRBJ2-1	NA	TGTGCCAGCAGTTCCGTCAGGGGGGGGAACAACAATGAGCAGTTCTTC	CASSSVRGGNNNEQFF
few	TRBV4-2	TRBJ2-1	NA	TGTGCCAGCAGCCAAGAGGTTAGTCTTTGGACCATGGGCTCCTACAATGAGCAGTTCTTC	CASSQEVSLWTMGSYNEQFF
many	TRBV5-1	TRBJ2-3	NA	TGCGCCAGCAGCTTGGCCACCCGCACAGATACGCAGTATTTT	CASSLATRTDTQYF
few	TRBV29-1	TRBJ2-5	NA	TGCAGCGTTCCGGGTGAGACCCAGTACTTC	CSVPGETQYF
NA	TRBV18	TRBJ1-1	TRBD1	TGTGCCAGCTCACCACAACCAGGGGGCGGTTGGAACACTGAAGCTTTCTTT	CASSPQPGGGWNTEAFF
many	TRBV6-1	TRBJ1-6	NA	TGTGCCACCCGTCGAACCGGCCTCTATAATTCACCCCTCCACTTT	CATRRTGLYNSPLHF
NA	TRBV5-1	TRBJ1-1	TRBD1	TGCGCCAGCAGCCATACAGGGGGTCCTGAAGCTTTCTTT	CASSHTGGPEAFF
NA	TRBV5-1	TRBJ2-5	NA	TGCGCCAGCAGCCATTCGGGGAGCCAAGAGACCCAGTACTTC	CASSHSGSQETQYF
few	TRBV28	TRBJ1-2	TRBD1	TGTGCCAGCAGTCCCCGGGGACAGGGGTTCTATGGCTACACCTTC	CASSPRGQGFYGYTF
NA	TRBV2	TRBJ2-1	TRBD1	TGTGCCAGCAGTCGGGACAGCTATAACAATGAGCAGTTCTTC	CASSRDSYNNEQFF
few	TRBV7-7	TRBJ2-5	NA	TGTGCCAGCAGCTTTACCGGACCCCAAGAGACCCAGTACTTC	CASSFTGPQETQYF
many	TRBV20-1	TRBJ2-2	TRBD1	TGCAGTGTCAGGACAGGAGCGACCGGGGAGCTGTTTTTT	CSVRTGATGELFF
many	TRBV7-8	TRBJ2-2	NA	TGTGCCAGCAGCTATTCAAACACCGGGGAGCTGTTTTTT	CASSYSNTGELFF
NA	TRBV12-3/TRBV12-4	TRBJ2-3	NA	TGTGCCAGCAGTCCCCGTGGAGGGTATGCAGATACGCAGTATTTT	CASSPRGGYADTQYF
few	TRBV12-3/TRBV12-4	TRBJ1-5	NA	TGTGCCAGCAATGCGGGAGAGGCCCTCAATCAGCCCCAGCATTTT	CASNAGEALNQPQHF
few	TRBV11-2	TRBJ2-1	NA	TGTGCCAGCAGCTTAGCGCCGGTTGGGGGTAATGAGCAGTTCTTC	CASSLAPVGGNEQFF
few	TRBV3-1	TRBJ2-5	TRBD1	TGTGCCAGCAGCCCCACAGGGGCAGGGGGCCAAGAGACCCAGTACTTC	CASSPTGAGGQETQYF
NA	TRBV4-2	TRBJ1-2	NA	TGTACCAGCAGCCAAGAGGGGGTCAAGAACTATGGCTACACCTTC	CTSSQEGVKNYGYTF
few	TRBV5-1	TRBJ1-6	NA	TGCGCCAGCACCGAAGCCCGGGACATAAATTCACCCCTCCACTTT	CASTEARDINSPLHF
few	TRBV3-1	TRBJ1-2	TRBD1	TGTGCCAGCAGCCAGGGAACAGGGGGCATCTATGGCTACACCTTC	CASSQGTGGIYGYTF
few	TRBV12-3/TRBV12-4	TRBJ2-1	TRBD2	TGTGCCAGCAGTCCGGGACTAGCGGGCCGATACAATGAGCAGTTCTTC	CASSPGLAGRYNEQFF
many	TRBV20-1	TRBJ2-3	NA	TGCAGTGCTAGAGATCCCCGCCAGGGCACAGATACGCAGTATTTT	CSARDPRQGTDTQYF
NA	TRBV27	TRBJ2-1	NA	TGTGTCAGCAGTTTATATATGCCGGGATCCTCCTACAATGAGCAGTTCTTC	CVSSLYMPGSSYNEQFF
NA	TRBV9	TRBJ2-5	NA	TGTGCCGGCAGCGTCGCAATTAGGGAGACCCAGTACTTC	CAGSVAIRETQYF